The 12 T cell receptor beta chains presented below share a single source sample, sequenced in a study of glioma-infiltrating T cells. Using RNA template, CDR3s of TCR alpha and beta were amplified with iRepertoire arm-PCR. TCRdb reprocessed the multiplex PCR reads with MiXCR, giving one entry per CDR3 protein. The sample shows under 200,000 distinct CDR3 sequences, about 46% of them seen only once. The specimen was glioma tissue, nonneoplastic brain tissue, or PBMCs (not recorded which). These receptor sequences come from a human donor with low-grade glioma or glioblastoma, undergoing nonglioma brain surgery, or in good health (not recorded which).

With regard to this clonotype: This likely comes from a read error, as the CDR3 has no conserved phenylalanine or tryptophan at its end. The chain employs TRBV24-1 and TRBJ2-7; no clear D gene. The V and J ends lost 4 bases and 0 bases respectively, with 3 bases between them. CDR3 length: 12 residues. Germline CDR1 KGHDR, CDR2 SFDVKD. CDR3 DNA: TGTGCCACCAGTGACAGCTCCTACGAGCAGTACCTC. This sequence encodes CATSDSSYEQYL.

Concerning this clonotype: This could be a read error, since a much larger clone is one nucleotide away. The chain employs TRBV6-1 and TRBJ1-3; no clear D gene. CDR1 is MNHNS and CDR2 is SASEGT in the germline V gene. V shed 2 bases and J shed 1 base, with 15 bases lying between them. The length of the CDR3 is 17 residues. CDR3 sequence: CASSEHLEALSGNTIYF. CDR3 DNA: TGTGCCAGCAGTGAACACCTCGAGGCGTTATCTGGAAACACCATATATTTT.

Concerning this clonotype: The junction does not match germline at one end; this may be a read error. The chain links TRBV7-2 to TRBJ2-7, with D perhaps assigned TRBD1 or TRBD2 (5 bases each). The CDR3 loop spans 14 amino acids. CDR1 and CDR2 from the germline V gene are SGHTA and FQGNSA. CDR3 amino acids: CASSLRTGTYEKYF. CDR3 nucleotides: TGTGCCAGCAGCTTAAGAACCGGGACCTACGAGAAGTACTTC.

Concerning this clonotype: This may be a read error, as it is one base from a much larger clone. The rearrangement joins TRBV6-1 to TRBJ2-3, with D perhaps TRBD2 (7 bases). Germline assignment: CDR1 MNHNS and CDR2 SASEGT. The CDR3 is made up of 13 amino acids. CDR3 protein: CASKGRGSDTQCF. For the CDR3, the DNA is TGTGCCAGCAAAGGGAGGGGGTCAGATACGCAGTGTTTT.

This clonotype occurred many times. This chain links TRBV27 with TRBJ2-7; the D gene is possibly TRBD2 (6 bases). The V gene lost 4 bases and the J gene lost 0 bases, with 16 bases spanning the gap. From germline, CDR1 is MNHEY and CDR2 SMNVEV (reference sequence). This CDR3 has 16 residues. The CDR3 is CASSSGDAGNSYEQYF. CDR3 DNA sequence: TGTGCCAGCAGTTCCGGAGACGCGGGGAACTCCTACGAGCAGTACTTC.

This chain links TRBV30 with TRBJ2-3; D may correspond to TRBD1 or TRBD2 (6 bases each). Per the germline V gene, CDR1 is GTSNPN and CDR2 is SVGIG (reference sequence). Trimming took 3 bases from V and 3 from J, leaving 22 bases between them. This CDR3 has 17 amino acids. CDR3 DNA sequence: TGTGCCTGGAGCCTAGCACGGGGGCGATCAGGGACAGATACGCAGTATTTT. The encoded protein is CAWSLARGRSGTDTQYF.

As concerns this clonotype: A much larger clone lies one base from this, so it may be a read error. The rearrangement links TRBV6-2 or TRBV6-3 to TRBJ2-5; D is unclear. V lost 10 bases and J 0 bases, leaving 9 bases between the germline ends. The CDR3 has 12 residues. CDR1 and CDR2 (germline): MNHEY, SVGEGT. Here the CDR3 reads CATKKDQETQYF. The CDR3 DNA follows: TGTGCCACGAAGAAAGACCAAGAGACCCAGTACTTC.

This clonotype showed up many times. The chain has TRBV12-3 or TRBV12-4 and TRBJ2-5, with TRBD1 as a possible D gene (6 bases). The CDR3 is 13 amino acids. Trimming took off 6 bases at V and 2 bases at J, with 10 bases between the two ends. CDR3 coding DNA: TGTGCCAGCAGACAGGGTAAACAAGAGACCCAGTACTTC. The encoded protein is CASRQGKQETQYF.

This clonotype occurred a few times. V and J are TRBV2 and TRBJ2-1; D is unclear. Germline CDR1 reads SNHLY; CDR2 reads FYNNEI. The germline V and J ends were trimmed by 5 bases and 0 bases, with 8 bases remaining between them. The CDR3 has 14 residues. The CDR3 coding sequence is TGTGCCAGCAGTCAGAATAGCTCCTACAATGAGCAGTTCTTC. This translates into CASSQNSSYNEQFF.

This sequence joins TRBV2 and TRBJ2-1; TRBD2 agrees at 8 bases. The CDR3 loop spans 15 amino acids. J gave up 9 bases and V 5 bases, and 12 bases lay outside the gene matches. Germline lookup yields CDR1 SNHLY and CDR2 FYNNEI. Here the CDR3 reads CASSKGSGSIGEQFF. The CDR3 DNA sequence: TGTGCCAGCAGTAAGGGGAGCGGGAGCATAGGTGAGCAGTTCTTC.

This clonotype showed up just a few times. The chain is built from TRBV29-1 and TRBJ2-5; tentatively, D is TRBD2 (6 bases). The CDR3 totals 13 residues. Trimming took 7 bases from V and 2 from J, leaving 14 bases between them. CDR1 SQVTM and CDR2 ANQGSEA come from the germline V gene. DNA of the CDR3: TGCAGCGCCCGCCTGGGAGGACAAGAGACCCAGTACTTC. It encodes CSARLGGQETQYF.

This clonotype is deemed medium-sized. The chain has TRBV20-1 and TRBJ2-3, with unresolved D. The germline V gene encodes CDR1 DFQATT and CDR2 SNEGSKA (reference sequence). V was pared by 6 bases and J by 5 bases, with 18 bases between. The CDR3 sequence is 14 residues long. The chain's CDR3 is CSAKKLDSGDTQYF. The CDR3 DNA reads TGCAGTGCAAAAAAGCTGGATTCGGGAGATACGCAGTATTTT.